The clone carrying this TCR beta chain has ten or more counts. Its specificity is unknown. The sample originates from a study of tumor-infiltrating lymphocytes in primary liver carcinoma. Study-wide context: Productive TCRbeta reads per sample were roughly 3.5 to 7.13 million, not differing by tissue.

Germline assignment: CDR1 MDHEN and CDR2 SYDVKM. CDR3 length: 15 residues. Trimming took off 7 bases at V and 1 base at J, with 14 bases between the two ends. Study-wide findings and caveats: Roughly 7.5-24% of top clones, and no more, occurred in all five tumor regions.

Between about 18 and 33 mg of unsorted bulk tissue served as the source from which RNA and DNA were co-extracted. Making TCR beta cDNA involved approximately 480 ng total RNA and a constant-region primer. A slightly modified ARM-PCR protocol with three nested multiplex PCR rounds produced these TCR beta libraries. It was with TRBV1-TRBV30 forward primers and a C-beta reverse primer that the first two PCR rounds were run, at 10 to 11 cycles each. One entry per CDR3 protein results from TCRdb running MiXCR on the multiplex PCR reads. The data show approximately 53,000 distinct CDR3 sequences, approximately 80% seen once.

This chain joins TRBV28 and TRBJ1-3; D unresolved. The receptor comes from a man in his forties with primary liver carcinoma and hepatitis B virus infection. Material for sequencing was liver tumor tissue from sampling region 5. Subset given: tumor region T5, tumor centre. In DNA, the CDR3 is TGTGCCAGCACCACTCCGCGGGAATCTGGAAACACCATATATTTT. Amino acid sequence: CASTTPRESGNTIYF.